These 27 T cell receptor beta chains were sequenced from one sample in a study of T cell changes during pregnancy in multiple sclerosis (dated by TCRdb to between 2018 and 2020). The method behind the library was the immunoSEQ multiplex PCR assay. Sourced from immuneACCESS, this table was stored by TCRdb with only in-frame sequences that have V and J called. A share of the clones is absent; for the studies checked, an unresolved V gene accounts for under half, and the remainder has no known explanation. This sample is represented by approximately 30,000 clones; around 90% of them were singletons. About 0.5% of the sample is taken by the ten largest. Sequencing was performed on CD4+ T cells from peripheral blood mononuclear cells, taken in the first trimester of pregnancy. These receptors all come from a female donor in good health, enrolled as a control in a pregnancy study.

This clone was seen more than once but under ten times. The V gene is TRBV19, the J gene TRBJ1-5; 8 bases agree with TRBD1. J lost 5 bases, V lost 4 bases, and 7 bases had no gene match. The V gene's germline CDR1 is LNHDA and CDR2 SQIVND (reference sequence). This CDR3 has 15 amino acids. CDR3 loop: CASSSWTGLHQPQHF. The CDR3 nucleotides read TGTGCCAGTAGTAGCTGGACAGGGTTGCATCAGCCCCAGCATTTT.

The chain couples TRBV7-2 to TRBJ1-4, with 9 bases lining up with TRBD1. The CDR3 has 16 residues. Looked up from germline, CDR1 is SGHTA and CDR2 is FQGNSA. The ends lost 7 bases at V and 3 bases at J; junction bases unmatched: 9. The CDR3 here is CASNLQGAGANEKLFF. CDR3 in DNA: TGTGCCAGCAACCTACAGGGGGCTGGGGCTAATGAAAAACTGTTTTTT.

The CDR3 bases are TGTGCCAGCAGTGCCAGGGTTGGGAACACTGAAGCTTTCTTT. This sequence encodes CASSARVGNTEAFF. The V call is TRBV6-5, the J call TRBJ1-1, with D maybe TRBD1 (5 bases). V was clipped by 5 bases and J by 1 base, with 11 bases between them. This CDR3 is built from 14 residues. Germline loops: CDR1 MNHEY, CDR2 SVGAGI.

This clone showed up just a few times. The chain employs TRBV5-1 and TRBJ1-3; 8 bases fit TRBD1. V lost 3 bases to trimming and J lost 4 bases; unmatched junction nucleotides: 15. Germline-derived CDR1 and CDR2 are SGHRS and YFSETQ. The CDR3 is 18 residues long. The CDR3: CASSSRAVGQGTGNTIYF. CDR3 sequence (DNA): TGCGCCAGCAGCTCACGGGCCGTAGGACAGGGAACAGGAAACACCATATATTTT.

The CDR3 DNA reads as TGTGCCAGCAGTGAAGCTCCAGGGGCCGGCTACACCTTC. This sequence encodes CASSEAPGAGYTF. This chain joins TRBV2 and TRBJ1-2; D is possibly TRBD1 (6 bases). Per the germline V gene, CDR1 is SNHLY and CDR2 is FYNNEI. V was clipped by 0 bases and J by 8 bases, with 10 bases between them. CDR3 size: 13 residues.

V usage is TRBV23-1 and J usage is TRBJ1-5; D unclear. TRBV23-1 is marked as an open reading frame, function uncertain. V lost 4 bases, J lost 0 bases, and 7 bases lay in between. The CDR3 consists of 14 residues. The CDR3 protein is CASSLSLSNQPQHF. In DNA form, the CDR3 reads TGCGCCAGCAGTCTATCCCTTAGCAATCAGCCCCAGCATTTT.

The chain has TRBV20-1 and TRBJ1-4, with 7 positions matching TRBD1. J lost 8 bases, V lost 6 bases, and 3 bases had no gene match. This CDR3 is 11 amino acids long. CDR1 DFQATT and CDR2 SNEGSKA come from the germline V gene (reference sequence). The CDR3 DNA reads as TGCAGTGCCCTACAGGGGGAAAAACTGTTTTTT. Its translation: CSALQGEKLFF.

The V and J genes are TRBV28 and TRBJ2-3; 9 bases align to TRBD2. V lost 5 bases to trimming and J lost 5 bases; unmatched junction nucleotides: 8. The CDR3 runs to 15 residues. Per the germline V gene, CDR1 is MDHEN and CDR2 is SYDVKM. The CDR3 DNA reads TGTGCCAGCAGTCGTAGCGGGAGTTATAGAGATACGCAGTATTTT. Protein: CASSRSGSYRDTQYF.

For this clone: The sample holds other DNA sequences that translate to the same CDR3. CDR3 sequence reads: CASSSGLAGRQETQYF. Here the CDR3 DNA reads TGTGCCAGCAGCTCCGGACTAGCGGGAAGGCAAGAGACCCAGTACTTC. The chain is built from TRBV5-4 and TRBJ2-5, with 12 bases identical to TRBD2. The CDR3 is 16 amino acids. CDR1 and CDR2 (germline): SGHNT, YYREEE (reference sequence). V lost 3 bases, J lost 2 bases, and 5 bases stayed unmatched.

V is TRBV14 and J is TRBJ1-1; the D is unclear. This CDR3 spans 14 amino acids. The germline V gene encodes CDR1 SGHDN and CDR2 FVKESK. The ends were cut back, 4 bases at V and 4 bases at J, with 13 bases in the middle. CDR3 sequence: CASSPGWVGTEAFF. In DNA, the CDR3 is TGTGCCAGCAGCCCCGGGTGGGTGGGCACTGAAGCTTTCTTT. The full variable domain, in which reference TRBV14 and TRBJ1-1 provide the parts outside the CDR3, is EAGVTQFPSHSVIEKGQTVTLRCDPISGHDNLYWYRRVMGKEIKFLLHFVKESKQDESGMPNNRFLAERTGGTYSTLKVQPAELEDSGVYFCASSPGWVGTEAFFGQGTRLTVV.

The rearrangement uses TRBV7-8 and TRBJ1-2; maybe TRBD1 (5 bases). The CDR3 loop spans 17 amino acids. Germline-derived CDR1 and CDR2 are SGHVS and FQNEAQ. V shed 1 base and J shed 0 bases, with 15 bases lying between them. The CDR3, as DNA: TGTGCCAGCAGCTTAGGGTTGGGGGGGATTGCTAACTATGGCTACACCTTC. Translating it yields CASSLGLGGIANYGYTF.

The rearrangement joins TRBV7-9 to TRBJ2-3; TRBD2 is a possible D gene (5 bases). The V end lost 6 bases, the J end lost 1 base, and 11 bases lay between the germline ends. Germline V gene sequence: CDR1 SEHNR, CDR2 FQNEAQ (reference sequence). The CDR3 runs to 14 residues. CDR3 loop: CASSSGLGTDTQYF. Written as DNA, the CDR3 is TGTGCCAGCAGTTCAGGACTCGGCACAGATACGCAGTATTTT.

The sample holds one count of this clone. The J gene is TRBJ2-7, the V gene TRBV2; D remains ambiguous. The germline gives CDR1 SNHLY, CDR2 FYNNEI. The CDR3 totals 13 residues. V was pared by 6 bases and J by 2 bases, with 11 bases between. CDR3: CASRASVTYEQYF. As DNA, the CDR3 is TGTGCCAGCAGGGCCAGCGTTACCTACGAGCAGTACTTC.

CDR3 DNA: TGTGCCAGCAGCTTCACGTTTAGAGCGGGAGAGGGCACAGATACGCAGTATTTT. Protein sequence: CASSFTFRAGEGTDTQYF. The chain links TRBV7-9 to TRBJ2-3; 8 bases fit TRBD2. Germline CDR1 reads SEHNR; CDR2 reads FQNEAQ (reference sequence). Trimming at V came to 3 bases and at J to 1 base, leaving 12 bases not matched to a gene. The length of the CDR3 is 18 residues.

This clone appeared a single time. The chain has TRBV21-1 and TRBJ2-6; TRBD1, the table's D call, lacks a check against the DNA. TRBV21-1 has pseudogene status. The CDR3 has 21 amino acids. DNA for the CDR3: TGTGCCAGCAGCAAAACCCCCCGGCCGGGGACAGGTAGCTCTGGGGCCAACGTCCTGACTTTC. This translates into CASSKTPRPGTGSSGANVLTF.

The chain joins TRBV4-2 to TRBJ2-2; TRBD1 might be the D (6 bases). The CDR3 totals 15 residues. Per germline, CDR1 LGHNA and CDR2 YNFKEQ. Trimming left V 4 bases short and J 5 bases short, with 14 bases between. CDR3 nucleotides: TGTGCCAGCAGCCGGGGGACATTCGGTACCGGGGAGCTGTTTTTT. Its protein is CASSRGTFGTGELFF.

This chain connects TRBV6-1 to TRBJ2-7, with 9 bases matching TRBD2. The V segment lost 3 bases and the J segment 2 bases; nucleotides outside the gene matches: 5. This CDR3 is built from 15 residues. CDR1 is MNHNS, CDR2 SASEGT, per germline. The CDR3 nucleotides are TGTGCCAGCAGTGATGTCGGGACTAGCCCCTACGAGCAGTACTTC. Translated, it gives CASSDVGTSPYEQYF.

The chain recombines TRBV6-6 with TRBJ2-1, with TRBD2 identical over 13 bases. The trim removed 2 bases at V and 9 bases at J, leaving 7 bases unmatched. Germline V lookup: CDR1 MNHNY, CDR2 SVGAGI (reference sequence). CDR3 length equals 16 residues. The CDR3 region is CASSYATSGRGSEQFF. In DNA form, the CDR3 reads TGTGCCAGCAGTTACGCAACTAGCGGGAGGGGGAGTGAGCAGTTCTTC.

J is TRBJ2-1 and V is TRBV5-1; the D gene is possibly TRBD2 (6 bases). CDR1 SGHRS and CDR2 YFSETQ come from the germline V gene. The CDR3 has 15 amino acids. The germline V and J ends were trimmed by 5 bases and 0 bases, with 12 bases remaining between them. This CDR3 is CASRDSGYSYNEQFF. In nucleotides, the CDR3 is TGCGCCAGCAGGGATAGCGGATACTCCTACAATGAGCAGTTCTTC. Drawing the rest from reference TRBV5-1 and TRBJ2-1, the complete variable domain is KAGVTQTPRYLIKTRGQQVTLSCSPISGHRSVSWYQQTPGQGLQFLFEYFSETQRNKGNFPGRFSGRQFSNSRSEMNVSTLELGDSALYLCASRDSGYSYNEQFFGPGTRLTVL.

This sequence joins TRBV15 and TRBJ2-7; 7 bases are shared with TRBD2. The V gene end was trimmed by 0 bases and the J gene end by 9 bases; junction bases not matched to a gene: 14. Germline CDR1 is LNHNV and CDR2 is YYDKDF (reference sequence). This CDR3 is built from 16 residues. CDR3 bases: TGTGCCACCAGCAGAGATGGGCTAGCGGACGTACGAGGGCAGTACTTC. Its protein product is CATSRDGLADVRGQYF. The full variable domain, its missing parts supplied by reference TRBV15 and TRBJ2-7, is DAMVIQNPRYQVTQFGKPVTLSCSQTLNHNVMYWYQQKSSQAPKLLFHYYDKDFNNEADTPDNFQSRRPNTSFCFLDIRSPGLGDTAMYLCATSRDGLADVRGQYFGPGTRLTVT.

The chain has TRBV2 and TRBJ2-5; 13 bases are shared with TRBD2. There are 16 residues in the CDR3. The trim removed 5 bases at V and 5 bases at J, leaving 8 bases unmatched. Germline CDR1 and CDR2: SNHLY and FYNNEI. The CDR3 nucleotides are TGTGCCAGCAGTTTCAGGACTAGCGGGAGAAGGGAGACCCAGTACTTC. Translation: CASSFRTSGRRETQYF.

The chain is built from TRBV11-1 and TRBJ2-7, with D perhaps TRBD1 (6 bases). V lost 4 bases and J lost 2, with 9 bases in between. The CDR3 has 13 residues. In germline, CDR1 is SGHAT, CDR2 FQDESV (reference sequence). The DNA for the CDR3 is TGTGCCAGCAGCTCGGACAGAGCCTACGAGCAGTACTTC. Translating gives CASSSDRAYEQYF. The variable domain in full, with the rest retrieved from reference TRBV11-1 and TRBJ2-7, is EAEVAQSPRYKITEKSQAVAFWCDPISGHATLYWYRQILGQGPELLVQFQDESVVDDSQLPKDRFSAERLKGVDSTLKIQPAELGDSAMYLCASSSDRAYEQYFGPGTRLTVT.

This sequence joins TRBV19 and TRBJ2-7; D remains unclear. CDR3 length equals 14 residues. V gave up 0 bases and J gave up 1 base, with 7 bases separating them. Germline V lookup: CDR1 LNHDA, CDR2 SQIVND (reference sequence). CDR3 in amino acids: CASSIDRSSYEQYF. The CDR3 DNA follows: TGTGCCAGTAGTATAGACCGGAGTTCCTACGAGCAGTACTTC.

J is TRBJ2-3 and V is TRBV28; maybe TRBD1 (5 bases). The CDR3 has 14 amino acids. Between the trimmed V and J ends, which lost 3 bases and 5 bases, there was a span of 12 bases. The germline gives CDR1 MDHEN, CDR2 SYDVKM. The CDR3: CASSFRDFRDTQYF. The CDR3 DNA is TGTGCCAGCAGTTTCAGGGATTTCAGAGATACGCAGTATTTT.

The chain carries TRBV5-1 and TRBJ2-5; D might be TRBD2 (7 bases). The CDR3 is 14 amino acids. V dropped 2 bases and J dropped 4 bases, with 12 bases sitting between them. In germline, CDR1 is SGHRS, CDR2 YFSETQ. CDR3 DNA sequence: TGCGCCAGCAGCTTCCGGGGGGCGATAGAGACCCAGTACTTC. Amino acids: CASSFRGAIETQYF.

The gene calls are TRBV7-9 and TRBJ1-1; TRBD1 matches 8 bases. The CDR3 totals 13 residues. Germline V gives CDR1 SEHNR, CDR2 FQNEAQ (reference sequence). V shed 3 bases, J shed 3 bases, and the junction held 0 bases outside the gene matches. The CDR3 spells CASSLTGDTEAFF. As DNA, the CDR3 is TGTGCCAGCAGCTTGACAGGGGACACTGAAGCTTTCTTT.

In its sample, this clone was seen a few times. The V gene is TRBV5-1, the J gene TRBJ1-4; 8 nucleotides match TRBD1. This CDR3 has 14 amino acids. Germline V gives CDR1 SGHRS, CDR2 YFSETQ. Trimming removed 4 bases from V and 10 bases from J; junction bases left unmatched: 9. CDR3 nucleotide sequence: TGCGCCAGCAGCCCAGGACAGGGTTCACGAAAACTGTTTTTT. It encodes CASSPGQGSRKLFF.